Following are 26 T cell receptor beta chains from one sample sequenced in a study of CD8 T cells in Susac syndrome. A quantity of about 0.5 to 1 ug RNA underwent reverse transcription using random hexamers. TCRdb independently ran MiXCR on the immunoSEQ multiplex PCR reads; one entry per CDR3 protein. The sample yields 400,000 to 550,000 distinct CDR3 sequences, around 85% seen once. Source material: CD8+ T cells from PBMCs. The receptors derive from a human donor with multiple sclerosis.

The chain uses TRBV6-5 and TRBJ1-6, with 8 bases matching TRBD1. The CDR3 runs to 17 residues. Germline V lookup: CDR1 MNHEY, CDR2 SVGAGI. The trim removed 4 bases at V and 7 bases at J, leaving 12 bases unmatched. In nucleotides, the CDR3 is TGTGCCAGCAGTTTCGACGCCGGACAGGGATACAATTCACCCCTCCACTTT. The encoded protein is CASSFDAGQGYNSPLHF.

The rearrangement joins TRBV7-9 to TRBJ2-1; D gene unclear. With 4 bases removed from V and 4 bases from J, the gap between germline ends came to 14 bases. The length of the CDR3 is 15 residues. The V gene's germline CDR1 is SEHNR and CDR2 FQNEAQ (reference sequence). The CDR3 region is CASSSTTTEYNEQFF. In DNA form, the CDR3 reads TGTGCCAGCAGCTCCACAACGACGGAGTACAATGAGCAGTTCTTC.

This clonotype occurred once. The gene calls are TRBV2 and TRBJ1-2; 11 positions agree with TRBD1. CDR3 length: 16 amino acids. Germline V CDR1 and CDR2: SNHLY, FYNNEI. J lost 11 bases, V lost 6 bases, and 17 bases had no gene match. The CDR3 nucleotides are TGTGCCAGCAGGGCCGGGACAGGGGGACAAACACTACTTTACACCTTC. As protein: CASRAGTGGQTLLYTF.

The CDR3 region is CASTPLREEYNEQFF. Written as DNA, the CDR3 is TGTGCCAGCACCCCTTTACGGGAGGAATACAATGAGCAGTTCTTC. The chain uses TRBV27 and TRBJ2-1; TRBD2 matches 7 bases. Germline CDR1 and CDR2: MNHEY and SMNVEV (reference sequence). V was pared by 7 bases and J by 4 bases, with 10 bases of the junction left unmatched. The CDR3 extends over 15 amino acids.

The chain links TRBV25-1 to TRBJ2-7; TRBD1 agrees at 11 bases. Per the germline V gene, CDR1 is MGHDK and CDR2 is SYGVNS. Trimming at V came to 8 bases and at J to 3 bases, leaving 6 bases not matched to a gene. The CDR3 spans 14 residues. CDR3 bases: TGTGCCAGCGCTTGGACAGGGGGCGGCTACGAGCAGTACTTC. Protein sequence: CASAWTGGGYEQYF.

The chain is built from TRBV27 and TRBJ2-1; tentatively, D is TRBD1 (6 bases). Germline V gene sequence: CDR1 MNHEY, CDR2 SMNVEV (reference sequence). This CDR3 is 14 amino acids long. Deletions cut 5 bases from V and 12 bases from J, with 20 bases between. Here the CDR3 DNA reads TGTGCCAGCAGTCTCCCGGGACATCCTAGTGGGCAGTTCTTC. This encodes CASSLPGHPSGQFF.

The CDR3 is CASGFWPYEQYF. DNA of the CDR3: TGTGCTAGTGGTTTCTGGCCCTACGAGCAGTACTTC. This chain joins TRBV12-5 and TRBJ2-7; D is unresolved. Germline V gene lookup returns CDR1 LGHNT and CDR2 FRNRAP. The CDR3 has 12 residues. The V end lost 3 bases, the J end lost 2 bases, and 5 bases lay between the germline ends.

The chain combines TRBV6-5 with TRBJ2-5; 11 bases map to TRBD2. Germline CDR1 reads MNHEY; CDR2 reads SVGAGI. The length of the CDR3 is 16 residues. J was trimmed by 1 base and V by 0 bases; bases with no gene match: 1. The CDR3 protein is CASSYSTSGGQETQYF. The CDR3 DNA is TGTGCCAGCAGTTACTCCACTAGCGGGGGCCAAGAGACCCAGTACTTC.

The V and J genes are TRBV13 and TRBJ2-7; D gene uncertain. Germline V gene data show CDR1 as PRHDT and CDR2 as FYEKMQ (reference sequence). The V end was cut by 4 bases, the J end by 7 bases, with 11 bases between. This CDR3 has 12 residues. The CDR3 is CASSWSLEEQYF. DNA of the CDR3: TGTGCCAGCAGCTGGAGTTTAGAAGAGCAGTACTTC.

The CDR3 region is CASSDTGENIQYF. In nucleotides, the CDR3 is TGTGCCAGCAGTGATACTGGAGAAAACATTCAGTACTTC. This rearrangement joins TRBV6-4 to TRBJ2-4; D gene unclear. V lost 3 bases to trimming and J lost 5 bases, with 8 bases between them. In germline, CDR1 is MRHNA, CDR2 SNTAGT. There are 13 residues in the CDR3.

V gene TRBV12-3 or TRBV12-4 combines with J gene TRBJ2-1, with D perhaps given as TRBD1 or TRBD2 (6 bases each). The CDR3 sequence is 15 residues long. V was cut by 5 bases and J by 8 bases, with 19 bases left in between. The CDR3 DNA reads as TGTGCCAGCAGTCCGGGGGCCTCGGGGGTCTATGAGCAGTTCTTC. This sequence encodes CASSPGASGVYEQFF.

The J gene is TRBJ2-3, the V gene TRBV18; no clear D. V lost 2 bases and J 0 bases, leaving 12 bases between the germline ends. CDR3 length equals 16 residues. Looked up from germline, CDR1 is KGHSH and CDR2 is LQKENI. The CDR3: CASSPNPLDSTDTQYF. The DNA of the CDR3 is TGTGCCAGCTCACCAAACCCCCTAGACAGCACAGATACGCAGTATTTT.

The chain links TRBV5-1 to TRBJ2-5; 9 bases line up with TRBD1. With 4 bases clipped from V and 14 bases from J, the junction kept 9 bases outside the gene matches. This CDR3 is built from 12 residues. Germline-derived CDR1 and CDR2 are SGHRS and YFSETQ. The DNA of the CDR3 is TGCGCCAGCAGCCGGGACAGGGCATTCTTTTACTTC. This sequence encodes CASSRDRAFFYF.

This chain joins TRBV19 and TRBJ2-7, with D perhaps TRBD1 (5 bases). This CDR3 spans 14 amino acids. CDR1 LNHDA and CDR2 SQIVND come from the germline V gene (reference sequence). V gave up 3 bases and J gave up 3 bases, with 12 bases separating them. CDR3 nucleotides: TGTGCCAGTAGTATCAGGGTTTCAAACTACGAGCAGTACTTC. It yields the protein CASSIRVSNYEQYF. The full variable domain, rest sourced from reference TRBV19 and TRBJ2-7, is DGGITQSPKYLFRKEGQNVTLSCEQNLNHDAMYWYRQDPGQGLRLIYYSQIVNDFQKGDIAEGYSVSREKKESFPLTVTSAQKNPTAFYLCASSIRVSNYEQYFGPGTRLTVT.

The chain combines TRBV5-1 with TRBJ2-1, with 8 bases matching TRBD2. Germline lookup yields CDR1 SGHRS and CDR2 YFSETQ. This CDR3 is built from 15 residues. V lost 0 bases, J lost 9 bases, and 8 bases stayed unmatched. CDR3 in amino acids: CASSLVSTSVGEQFF. The CDR3 bases are TGCGCCAGCAGCTTGGTTTCGACTAGCGTTGGTGAGCAGTTCTTC.

J is TRBJ1-5 and V is TRBV7-9; 10 bases match TRBD1. The trim removed 5 bases at V and 6 bases at J, leaving 7 bases unmatched. This CDR3 contains 15 residues. The germline CDR1 and CDR2 sequences are SEHNR and FQNEAQ (reference sequence). CDR3 region: CASSPGTGVVQPQHF. CDR3 nucleotides: TGTGCCAGCAGCCCTGGGACAGGGGTTGTTCAGCCCCAGCATTTT.

This chain connects TRBV11-2 to TRBJ2-1; D remains unclear. V was clipped by 2 bases and J by 9 bases, with 2 bases between them. The CDR3 spans 10 residues. The germline gives CDR1 SGHAT, CDR2 FQNNGV. CDR3 amino acids: CASSLLEQFF. CDR3 sequence (DNA): TGTGCCAGCAGCTTACTTGAGCAGTTCTTC.

This clonotype showed up just once. This sequence joins TRBV15 and TRBJ1-2; D may be TRBD1 (5 bases). V was cut by 5 bases and J by 3 bases, with 16 bases left in between. Germline CDR1 reads LNHNV; CDR2 reads YYDKDF (reference sequence). This CDR3 region has 15 residues. CDR3 DNA: TGTGCCACCAGCGGCATAGTGAGGGGCGACTATGGCTACACCTTC. This encodes CATSGIVRGDYGYTF.

The chain is built from TRBV12-3 or TRBV12-4 and TRBJ1-1; D not resolved. Trimming took off 6 bases at V and 1 base at J, with 9 bases between the two ends. This CDR3 is built from 13 residues. The CDR3 sequence is CASRTLGNTEAFF. CDR3 DNA: TGTGCCAGCAGGACGCTGGGGAACACTGAAGCTTTCTTT.

The rearrangement joins TRBV7-8 to TRBJ2-3; D is undetermined. The CDR3 has 16 residues. Trimming cost V 5 bases and J 8 bases, with 23 bases left between them. Germline V gives CDR1 SGHVS, CDR2 FQNEAQ. In DNA form, the CDR3 reads TGTGCCAGCAGCCTCAATAGAGTTTTAACACGTGTTACGCAGTATTTT. Translation: CASSLNRVLTRVTQYF.

The rearrangement uses TRBV10-1 and TRBJ2-7; 12 bases map to TRBD2. Losses at the gene ends were 9 bases for V and 5 bases for J; bases not matched to a gene: 35. Per the germline V gene, CDR1 is WNHNN and CDR2 is SYGVQD (reference sequence). This CDR3 has 23 amino acids. The DNA of the CDR3 is TGCGCCAGTAGAGACCCCGGGACAGGGGTCCCACCGACTAGCGGGAGATCAAGAGACGAGCAGTACTTC. Its protein is CASRDPGTGVPPTSGRSRDEQYF.

The chain couples TRBV19 to TRBJ1-1; D unresolved. The CDR3 covers 12 residues. Germline V gene lookup returns CDR1 LNHDA and CDR2 SQIVND (reference sequence). V lost 2 bases, J lost 8 bases, and 9 bases lay in between. CDR3 sequence reads: CASSITPLEAFF. CDR3 in DNA: TGTGCCAGTAGTATAACCCCACTGGAAGCTTTCTTT.

The CDR3 reads CASSAGTSGTLNEQFF. CDR3 in DNA: TGTGCCAGCAGTGCCGGGACTAGCGGAACTCTTAATGAGCAGTTCTTC. This chain links TRBV2 with TRBJ2-1, with 11 bases matching TRBD2. J lost 7 bases, V lost 4 bases, and 9 bases had no gene match. Looked up from germline, CDR1 is SNHLY and CDR2 is FYNNEI. The CDR3 runs 16 residues.

This clonotype has only one observation. This rearrangement joins TRBV6-5 to TRBJ2-1; 7 nucleotides match TRBD2. CDR1 is MNHEY and CDR2 is SVGAGI in the germline V gene. The CDR3 loop spans 18 amino acids. V gave up 2 bases and J gave up 0 bases; unmatched junction bases: 10. In DNA, the CDR3 is TGTGCCAGCAGTTACGCGGCTAGCGGAGGACTCTCCTACAATGAGCAGTTCTTC. It encodes CASSYAASGGLSYNEQFF.

The chain couples TRBV4-2 to TRBJ1-2; D is unresolved. With 0 bases removed from V and 8 bases from J, the gap between germline ends came to 16 bases. Germline V CDR1 and CDR2: LGHNA, YNFKEQ. CDR3 length: 15 amino acids. The CDR3 spells CASSQEAGVEWGYTF. CDR3 coding DNA: TGTGCCAGCAGCCAAGAGGCAGGCGTCGAATGGGGCTACACCTTC.

The chain combines TRBV19 with TRBJ1-5; possibly TRBD1 for D (6 bases). Per the germline V gene, CDR1 is LNHDA and CDR2 is SQIVND (reference sequence). The CDR3 has 15 amino acids. V gave up 5 bases and J gave up 7 bases, with 18 bases separating them. The CDR3 reads CASSSSAGGVQPQHF. The CDR3 DNA reads TGTGCCAGTAGTTCCAGTGCCGGGGGCGTCCAGCCCCAGCATTTT.